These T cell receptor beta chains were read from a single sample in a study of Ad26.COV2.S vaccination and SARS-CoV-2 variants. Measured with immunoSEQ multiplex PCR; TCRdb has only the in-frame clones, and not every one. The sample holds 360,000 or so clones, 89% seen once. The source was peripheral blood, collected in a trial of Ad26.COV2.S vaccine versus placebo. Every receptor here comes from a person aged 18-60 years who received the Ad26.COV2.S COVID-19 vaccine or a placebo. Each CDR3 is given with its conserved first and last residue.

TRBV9,CAPGRLAKNIQYF
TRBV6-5,CASSYFADSYEQYF
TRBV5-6,CASSFSGQQETQYF
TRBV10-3,CAITGTSSPYEQYF
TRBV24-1,CATSDLRGGETQYF
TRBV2,CASSSLDYEQYF
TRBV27,CASSLGRFSGILTDTQYF
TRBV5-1,CASGIDRWGEQYF
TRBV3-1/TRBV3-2,CASSLAGGLETQYF
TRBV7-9,CASSPDSSGNTIYF
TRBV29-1,CSVGKGTVRDEQYF
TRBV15,CATSEGGSTDTQYF
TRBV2,CASSEGPYEQYF
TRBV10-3,CAISEDDRNGYTF
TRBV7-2,CASSLGTRLSGNTIYF
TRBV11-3,CASSLRRAVSNQPQHF
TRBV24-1,CATPQTGFRARGSCGCEQYF
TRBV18,CASSPALAGYNEQFF
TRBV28,CASSLAGGIGYTF
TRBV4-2,CASSLTLTSATDTQYF
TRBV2,CASRGGSSNQPQHF
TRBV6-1,CASSERLGRDTQYF
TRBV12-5,CASGRSTGGGVNTEAFF
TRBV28,CASSWARLENGYTF
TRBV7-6,CASSLGTGLVYEQYF
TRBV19,CASSVGAGELFF
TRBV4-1,CASSLGGLGYEQYF
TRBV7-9,CASSLGASANTGELFF
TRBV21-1,CASSKGQGEDGELFF
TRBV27,CASSFHGQSGFAGELFF
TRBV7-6,CASSDRDSLTDTQYF
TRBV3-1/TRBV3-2,CASSQLVGEQYF
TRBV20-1,CSASALSNYNEQFF
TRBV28,CASSLNPLLTEAFF